A selection of T cell receptor beta chains follows, all from one sample in a study of PD-1 blockade in classical Hodgkin lymphoma. TCRdb keeps only in-frame clones here, not all; method: immunoSEQ multiplex PCR. In the table there are about 20,000 clones, roughly 87% of which are singletons. Material for sequencing was CD4+ T cells from blood. All receptors come from a human donor with classical Hodgkin lymphoma. CDR3s include the opening cysteine and the closing phenylalanine or tryptophan. D genes are given only for firm matches. Clone size is not always given. Where it is, it says once, few, many or a class for expanded clones.

clone_size,v_call,d_call,j_call,cdr3_length,cdr3_nt,cdr3_aa
.,TRBV2,.,TRBJ1-1,14,TGTGCCAGCAGCCTTAAACAGGGGAACACTGAAGCTTTCTTT,CASSLKQGNTEAFF
.,TRBV5-1,TRBD1,TRBJ2-7,15,TGCGCCAGCAGCTTGGCAGGACAGGGATTAGACGAGCAGTACTTC,CASSLAGQGLDEQYF
.,TRBV5-1,.,TRBJ2-5,16,TGCGCCAGCAGCATACCCCGGACCACAGGGATGGAGACCCAGTACTTC,CASSIPRTTGMETQYF
.,TRBV7-2,.,TRBJ2-1,14,TGTGCCAGCAGCTTAGGGGGGCTGGGTAATGAGCAGTTCTTC,CASSLGGLGNEQFF
.,TRBV9,.,TRBJ2-1,15,TGTGCCAGCAGCCCGGGGACCGAGGGTATCAATGAGCAGTTCTTC,CASSPGTEGINEQFF
.,TRBV11-1,.,TRBJ1-1,16,TGTGCCAGCAGCCTGTTCGACCAGGCCTTGCAGGCTGAAGCTTTCTTT,CASSLFDQALQAEAFF
.,TRBV4-1,TRBD1,TRBJ1-3,18,TGCGCCAGCAGCCAAGATCGGGGAGGGGGCTTGACTGGAAACACCATATATTTT,CASSQDRGGGLTGNTIYF
.,TRBV7-8,TRBD1,TRBJ1-1,14,TGTGCCAGCAGCTTAGCGGGACAGGGCACTGAAGCTTTCTTT,CASSLAGQGTEAFF
.,TRBV10-3,.,TRBJ1-1,17,TGTGCCATCAGTGAGTCGCCGCAGGGCCCCATGAACACTGAAGCTTTCTTT,CAISESPQGPMNTEAFF
.,TRBV4-1,.,TRBJ1-1,12,TGCGCCAGCAGCCCCCGCCCGGGGGAAGCTTTCTTT,CASSPRPGEAFF
.,TRBV30,.,TRBJ2-6,17,TGTGCCTGGAATATACAGGGTATCATCTCTGGGGCCAACGTCCTGACTTTC,CAWNIQGIISGANVLTF
.,TRBV2,.,TRBJ2-1,14,TGTGCCAGCAGTGCGGCGTTGACCTACAATGAGCAGTTCTTC,CASSAALTYNEQFF
.,TRBV29-1,.,TRBJ1-2,12,TGCAGCGTTGAAGAGGTGGCCTATGGCTACACCTTC,CSVEEVAYGYTF
.,TRBV28,TRBD1,TRBJ1-2,14,TGTGCCAGCAGGGGGACAGGGGAGGAGTATGGCTACACCTTC,CASRGTGEEYGYTF
.,TRBV6-5,TRBD2,TRBJ2-1,16,TGTGCCAGCAGTTACATCGGACTAGCGGGAGTAAGTGAGCAGTTCTTC,CASSYIGLAGVSEQFF
once,TRBV19,TRBD2,TRBJ2-5,12,TGTGCCAGTAGACTAGCGGGAGAGACCCAGTACTTC,CASRLAGETQYF
.,TRBV11-2,.,TRBJ2-7,12,TGTGCCAGCAGCTTCTTAACGTACGAGCAGTACTTC,CASSFLTYEQYF
.,TRBV5-1,TRBD2,TRBJ2-1,15,TGCGCCAGCAGCTTGGTAGCGGGGACCCAAAATGAGCAGTTCTTC,CASSLVAGTQNEQFF
.,TRBV28,.,TRBJ2-6,16,TGTGCCAGCAGCCCTAGGGCAATACCTGGGGCCAACGTCCTGACTTTC,CASSPRAIPGANVLTF
.,TRBV30,.,TRBJ2-7,13,TGTGCCTGGAGTGTTGCCAGGGGCTACGAGCAGTACTTC,CAWSVARGYEQYF
.,TRBV19,.,TRBJ2-1,12,TGTGCCAGTAGGAGGGGGTACAATGAGCAGTTCTTC,CASRRGYNEQFF
few,TRBV2,TRBD2,TRBJ2-1,14,TGTGCCAGCAGCGGGACTAGCCGGAGGGCTGAGCAGTTCTTC,CASSGTSRRAEQFF
.,TRBV2,TRBD1,TRBJ1-2,14,TGTGCCAGCAGCCGGGACAGGGGGAACTATGGCTACACCTTC,CASSRDRGNYGYTF
.,TRBV7-9,.,TRBJ1-1,13,TGTGCCAGCAGCTTAAACAGAAACACTGAAGCTTTCTTT,CASSLNRNTEAFF
.,TRBV9,.,TRBJ2-5,15,TGTGCCAGCAGCGTAAATTGGGGCCAGGGAGAGACCCAGTACTTC,CASSVNWGQGETQYF
.,TRBV29-1,TRBD1,TRBJ2-6,14,TGCAGCGTCGGGACAGGGTCCGGGGCCAACGTCCTGACTTTC,CSVGTGSGANVLTF
.,TRBV2,.,TRBJ1-5,13,TGTGCCAGCAGTGTCAGGATGGAGGGGGCCCAGCATTTT,CASSVRMEGAQHF
.,TRBV5-6,.,TRBJ2-2,13,TGTGCCAGCAGCCGGACTTATGCCGGGGAGCTGTTTTTT,CASSRTYAGELFF
.,TRBV30,.,TRBJ1-2,11,TGTGCCTGGGGAGGGCCCTATGGCTACACCTTC,CAWGGPYGYTF
.,TRBV28,.,TRBJ2-1,15,TGTGCCAGCAGTCCGCTTAGGAGCTCCTACAATGAGCAGTTCTTC,CASSPLRSSYNEQFF
.,TRBV18,TRBD1,TRBJ2-1,15,TGTGCCAGCTCACCCCGCCAGGGGGCTTGGAATGAGCAGTTCTTC,CASSPRQGAWNEQFF
.,TRBV27,TRBD1,TRBJ1-4,19,TGTGCCAGCAGTTTATCCCGCATCGACAGGGTGTGGAAGAATGAAAAACTGTTTTTT,CASSLSRIDRVWKNEKLFF
.,TRBV5-6,.,TRBJ2-7,13,TGTGCCAGCAGCTTGACGGGGGCCCACGAGCAGTACTTC,CASSLTGAHEQYF
.,TRBV28,TRBD1,TRBJ2-5,15,TGTGCCAGCAGTGTGAGACAGGGGGCGCGGGAGACCCAGTACTTC,CASSVRQGARETQYF
once,TRBV10-1,TRBD1,TRBJ2-1,15,TGCGCCAGCAGCCCCGAGGGGACAGGCAACAATGAGCAGTTCTTC,CASSPEGTGNNEQFF
.,TRBV6-5,.,TRBJ2-6,16,TGTGCCAGCAGTTACTCGGGGATCTCTGGGGCCAACGTCCTGACTTTC,CASSYSGISGANVLTF
.,TRBV6-5,.,TRBJ2-2,15,TGTGCCAGCAGAGCCCAGGGGCCTCACACCGGGGAGCTGTTTTTT,CASRAQGPHTGELFF
.,TRBV6-1,.,TRBJ2-7,12,TGTGCCAGCAGGGGGACGGTCGGCGAGCAGTACTTC,CASRGTVGEQYF
.,TRBV13,TRBD2,TRBJ2-1,18,TGTGCCAGCAGCTCGGGACTAGAAGGCTTAAGCTCCTACAATGAGCAGTTCTTC,CASSSGLEGLSSYNEQFF
.,TRBV2,.,TRBJ1-2,13,TGTGCCAGCAGTGTAGCTACAAACTATGGCTACACCTTC,CASSVATNYGYTF
.,TRBV7-2,TRBD1,TRBJ2-7,15,TGTGCCAGCAGCTTGTTGGGACAGAACCTCTACGAGCAGTACTTC,CASSLLGQNLYEQYF
.,TRBV2,.,TRBJ1-1,14,TGTGCCAGCTCACGCGCGGACCTCATCGTGGAAGCTTTCTTT,CASSRADLIVEAFF
.,TRBV27,TRBD1,TRBJ1-2,18,TGTGCCAGCAGTTCGCTTCCGGGACAGGGGGCGGTTGAGTATGGCTACACCTTC,CASSSLPGQGAVEYGYTF
.,TRBV18,TRBD1,TRBJ1-2,16,TGTGCCAGCTCACCACGGGCCGACAGGGGTGTGAGTGGCTACACCTTC,CASSPRADRGVSGYTF
.,TRBV18,.,TRBJ1-1,14,TGTGCCAGCTCACCTCAGCAGGCAGACACTGAAGCTTTCTTT,CASSPQQADTEAFF
.,TRBV6-5,.,TRBJ2-7,14,TGTGCCAGCAGTTTACAAGGACCCTCGGGCGAGCAGTACTTC,CASSLQGPSGEQYF
.,TRBV30,TRBD1,TRBJ2-7,13,TGTGCCTGGAGTTTTCGGACAGGGGGCGAGCAGTACTTC,CAWSFRTGGEQYF
.,TRBV30,.,TRBJ1-2,13,TGTGCCTGGAGTGTAAAGGCAGGGAGTGGCTACACCTTC,CAWSVKAGSGYTF
.,TRBV7-2,.,TRBJ2-1,15,TGTGCCAGCAGCTTATCAACCGTTTTAAGCAATGAGCAGTTCTTC,CASSLSTVLSNEQFF
.,TRBV5-6,.,TRBJ2-7,12,TGTGCCAGCAGCTACACTAGTTTCGAGCAGTACTTC,CASSYTSFEQYF
.,TRBV15,.,TRBJ1-5,16,TGTGCCACCAGCAGGGGAGGGGCAGCCCGCAATCAGCCCCAGCATTTT,CATSRGGAARNQPQHF
.,TRBV6-5,.,TRBJ2-7,11,TGTGCCAGCAGTAACCCAGGAGAGCAGTACTTC,CASSNPGEQYF
.,TRBV6-1,.,TRBJ1-5,15,TGTGCCAGCAGTGAAGGCGAAGGGGGCAATCAGCCCCAGCATTTT,CASSEGEGGNQPQHF
once,TRBV7-2,.,TRBJ2-7,16,TGTGCCAGCAGCTTAGACCTGGGCCAGGGGACCTACGAGCAGTACTTC,CASSLDLGQGTYEQYF
.,TRBV27,TRBD2,TRBJ2-1,18,TGTGCCAGCAGTTTACGCGGGCTGGGCGGGAGCTCCTACAATGAGCAGTTCTTC,CASSLRGLGGSSYNEQFF
.,TRBV14,.,TRBJ2-5,13,TGTGCCAGCAGCCGAACGCGCCAAGAGACCCAGTACTTC,CASSRTRQETQYF
.,TRBV19,TRBD1,TRBJ1-3,13,TGTGCCAGTGGCGGGACAGTTGGAAACACCATATATTTT,CASGGTVGNTIYF
.,TRBV2,.,TRBJ2-5,15,TGTGCCAGCAGAGGAATTGGGGCGTACCAAGAGACCCAGTACTTC,CASRGIGAYQETQYF
.,TRBV7-2,.,TRBJ2-1,14,TGTGCCAGCAGCTTTGACAGAACCTACAATGAGCAGTTCTTC,CASSFDRTYNEQFF
.,TRBV5-8,TRBD2,TRBJ2-3,17,TGTGCCAGCGTGGCGGCTTTACCTGGGCGGGGGACAGATACGCAGTATTTT,CASVAALPGRGTDTQYF